This T cell receptor beta chain was obtained from a study of T cell responses to AZD1222 COVID-19 vaccine. Study-wide results and caveats: Nearly half of the spike-specific TCRs reportedly recognize variant regions that carry no mutations.

Assay used: immunoSEQ multiplex PCR; TCRdb lists only in-frame clones, some missing. The sample comprises over 100,000 clones, approximately 90% of which are singletons, and approximately 8.4% rests with the top ten. About this clone: Its cognate antigen is unknown.

The starting material was peripheral blood, obtained on day 0 of AZD1222 vaccination. The sequence derives from an adult in good health.

The CDR3 DNA reads TGTGCGGCGGCCTACGGGAACACTGAAGCTTTCTTT. This encodes CAAAYGNTEAFF. The chain combines TRBV28 with TRBJ1-1; no clear D gene. Germline CDR1 reads MDHEN; CDR2 reads SYDVKM. This CDR3 has 12 residues.